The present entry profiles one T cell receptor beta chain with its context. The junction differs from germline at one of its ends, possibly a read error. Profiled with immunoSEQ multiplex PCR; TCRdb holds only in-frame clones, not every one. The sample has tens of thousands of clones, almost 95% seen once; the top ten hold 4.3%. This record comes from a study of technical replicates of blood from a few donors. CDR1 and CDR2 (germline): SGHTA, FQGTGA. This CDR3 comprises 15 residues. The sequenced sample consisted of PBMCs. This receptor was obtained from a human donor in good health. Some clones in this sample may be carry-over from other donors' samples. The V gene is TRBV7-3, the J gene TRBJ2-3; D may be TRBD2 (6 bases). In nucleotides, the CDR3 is TGTGCTAGCAGCACGCCAGCTAGCGGCACAGATACGCAGTATTTT. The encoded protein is CASSTPASGTDTQYF.